This TCR beta chain appears in the sequencing data of a study of cytomegalovirus exposure and HLA in healthy donors. Whole-study results and caveats: Most TCR sequences proved rare, with some public TCRs found in many donors. The authors listed roughly 150 TCR beta chains as cytomegalovirus-associated. There were three CMV-associated chains whose specificity for CMV antigens was confirmed in vitro.

Turning to this clone: Its cognate antigen is unknown.

It was the approximately 120-subject validation cohort, separate from the approximately 700-subject first cohort, to which the donors belonged. Sequencing used immunoSEQ multiplex PCR; TCRdb keeps in-frame clones, though not all of them. The data show about 360,000 clones, with 86% seen just once and over 0.75% held by the top ten. Sequenced: PBMCs. The clonotype originates from a woman under 30 in good health and CMV-seronegative.

The CDR3 protein is CASSMRTGLFDQPQHF. CDR3 bases: TGTGCCAGTAGTATGAGGACAGGTCTTTTTGATCAGCCCCAGCATTTT. The chain couples TRBV19 to TRBJ1-5, with 7 bases lining up with TRBD1. This CDR3 region has 16 residues. V dropped 3 bases and J dropped 5; count of bases not matched to a gene: 10. Germline CDR1 reads LNHDA; CDR2 reads SQIVND (reference sequence).